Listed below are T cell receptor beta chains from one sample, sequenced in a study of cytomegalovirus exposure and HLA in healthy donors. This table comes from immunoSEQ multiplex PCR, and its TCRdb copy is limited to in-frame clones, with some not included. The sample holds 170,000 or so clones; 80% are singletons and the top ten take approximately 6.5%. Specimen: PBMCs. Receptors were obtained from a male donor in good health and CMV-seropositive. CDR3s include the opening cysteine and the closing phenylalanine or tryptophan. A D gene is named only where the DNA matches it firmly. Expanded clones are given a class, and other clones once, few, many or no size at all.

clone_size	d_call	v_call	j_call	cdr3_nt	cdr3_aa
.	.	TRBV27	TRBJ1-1	TGTGCCAGCACCGGGTTCACTGAAGCTTTCTTT	CASTGFTEAFF
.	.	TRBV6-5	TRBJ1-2	TGTGCCAGCAGTTACGGGGGGGGCTATGGCTACACCTTC	CASSYGGGYGYTF
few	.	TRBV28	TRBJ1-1	TGTGCCAGCAGTCCCGGTCTCAACACTGAAGCTTTCTTT	CASSPGLNTEAFF
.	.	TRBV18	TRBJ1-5	TGTGCCAGCTCACCATCAACAGGGTTTTCCAATCAGCCCCAGCATTTT	CASSPSTGFSNQPQHF
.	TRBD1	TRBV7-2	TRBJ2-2	TGTGCCAGCAGGGTACCGGGACAGAGTGCCGGGGAGCTGTTTTTT	CASRVPGQSAGELFF
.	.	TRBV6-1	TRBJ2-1	TGTGCCAGCATGCGGATCCCCAACCTCTACAATGAGCAGTTCTTC	CASMRIPNLYNEQFF
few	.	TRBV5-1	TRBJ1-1	TGCGCCAGCAGCGGAGGACAGAACGTTATGAACACTGAAGCTTTCTTT	CASSGGQNVMNTEAFF
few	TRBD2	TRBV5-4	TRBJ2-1	TGTGCCAGCGGGCGGGAGGGTAGCTCCTACAATGAGCAGTTCTTC	CASGREGSSYNEQFF
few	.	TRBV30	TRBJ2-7	TGTGCCTGGAGATTTTGGTCCCTAAACGAGCAGTACTTC	CAWRFWSLNEQYF
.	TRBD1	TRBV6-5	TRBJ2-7	TGTGCCAGCAGTTACGCCCCAGGGGGCGAGTACTTC	CASSYAPGGEYF
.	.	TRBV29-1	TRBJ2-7	TGCAGCGTTGAACGAACCGGGACCCTCGGGGGTGAGCAGTACTTC	CSVERTGTLGGEQYF
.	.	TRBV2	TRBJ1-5	TGTGCCAGCAGGGCCCGGACAGTTAGCAATCAGCCCCAGCATTTT	CASRARTVSNQPQHF
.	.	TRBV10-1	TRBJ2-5	TGCGCCAGCAGTATTGAGGAGCTCCGGATGGAGACCCAGTACTTC	CASSIEELRMETQYF
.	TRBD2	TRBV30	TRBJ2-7	TGTGCCTGGAGTAGAGGGCTAGCGGGAGTCGAGCAGTACTTC	CAWSRGLAGVEQYF
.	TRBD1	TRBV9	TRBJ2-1	TGTGCCAGCAGCGTAGCTGTGGAGACAGGGAATGAGCAGTTCTTC	CASSVAVETGNEQFF
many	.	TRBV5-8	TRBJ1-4	TGTGCCAGCAGCCGTGGGACAATGCACGATGAAAAACTGTTTTTT	CASSRGTMHDEKLFF